This TCR beta chain came from a study of technical replicates of blood from several donors. Repertoires were generated with immunoSEQ multiplex PCR, while TCRdb's copy carries only in-frame clones and drops some. The profile shows approximately 58,000 clones, roughly 86% of them singletons. Germline V gene data show CDR1 as SGHTA and CDR2 as FQGNSA. The ends lost 5 bases at V and 5 bases at J; junction bases unmatched: 8. CDR3 length: 14 residues. Input material: PBMCs. This TCR was sampled from a human donor in good health. Some clones in this sample may be carry-over from other donors' samples. The chain recombines TRBV7-2 with TRBJ2-5, with TRBD2 matching 7 bases. The CDR3 DNA is TGTGCCAGCAGCCGCGAGCGGGGTCGGGAGACCCAGTACTTC. It is translated as CASSRERGRETQYF.